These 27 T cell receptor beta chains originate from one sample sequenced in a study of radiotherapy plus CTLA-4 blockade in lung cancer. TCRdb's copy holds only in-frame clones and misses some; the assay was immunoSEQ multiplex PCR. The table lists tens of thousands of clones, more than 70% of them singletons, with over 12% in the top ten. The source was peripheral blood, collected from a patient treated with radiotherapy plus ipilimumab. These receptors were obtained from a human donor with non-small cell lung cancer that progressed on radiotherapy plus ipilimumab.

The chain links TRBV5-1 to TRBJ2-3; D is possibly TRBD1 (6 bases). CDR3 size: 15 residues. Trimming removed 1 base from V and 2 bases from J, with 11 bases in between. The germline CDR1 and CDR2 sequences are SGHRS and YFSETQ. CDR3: CASSLSGAHTDTQYF. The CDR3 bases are TGCGCCAGCAGCTTGTCAGGGGCCCACACAGATACGCAGTATTTT.

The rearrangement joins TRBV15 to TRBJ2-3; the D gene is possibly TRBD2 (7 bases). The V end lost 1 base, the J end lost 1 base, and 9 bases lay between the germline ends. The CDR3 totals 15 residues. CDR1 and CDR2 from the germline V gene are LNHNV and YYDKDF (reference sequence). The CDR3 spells CATSRGGGGTDTQYF. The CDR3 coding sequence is TGTGCCACCAGCAGAGGAGGGGGGGGCACAGATACGCAGTATTTT.

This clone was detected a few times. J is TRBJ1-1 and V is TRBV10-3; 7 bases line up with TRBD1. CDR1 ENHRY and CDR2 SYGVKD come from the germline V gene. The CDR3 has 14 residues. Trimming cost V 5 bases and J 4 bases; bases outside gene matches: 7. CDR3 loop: CAISREGASTEAFF. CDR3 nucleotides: TGTGCCATCAGTAGGGAGGGGGCGAGCACTGAAGCTTTCTTT.

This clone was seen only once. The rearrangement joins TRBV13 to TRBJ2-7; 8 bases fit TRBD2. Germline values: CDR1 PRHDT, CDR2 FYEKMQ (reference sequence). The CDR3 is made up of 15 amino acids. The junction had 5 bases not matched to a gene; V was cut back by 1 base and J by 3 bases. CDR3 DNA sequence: TGTGCCAGCAGCTTAGTTCGGGGGGGACTCTACGAGCAGTACTTC. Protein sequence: CASSLVRGGLYEQYF.

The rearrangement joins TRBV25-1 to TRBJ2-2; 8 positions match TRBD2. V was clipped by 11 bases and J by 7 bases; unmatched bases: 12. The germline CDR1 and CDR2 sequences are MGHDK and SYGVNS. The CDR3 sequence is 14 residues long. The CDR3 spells CASQGREEYGELFF. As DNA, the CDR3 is TGTGCCTCCCAGGGGCGGGAGGAATACGGGGAGCTGTTTTTT.

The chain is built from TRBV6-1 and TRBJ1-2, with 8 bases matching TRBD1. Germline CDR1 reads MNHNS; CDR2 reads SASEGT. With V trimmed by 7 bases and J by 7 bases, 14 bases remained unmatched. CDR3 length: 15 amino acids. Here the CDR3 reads CASTLAGQVISGYTF. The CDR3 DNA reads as TGTGCCAGCACCTTAGCGGGACAGGTTATTTCTGGCTACACCTTC.

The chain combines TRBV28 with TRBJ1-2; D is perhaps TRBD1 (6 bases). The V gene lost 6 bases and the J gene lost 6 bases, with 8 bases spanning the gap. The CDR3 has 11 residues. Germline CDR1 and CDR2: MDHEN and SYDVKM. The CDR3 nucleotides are TGTGCCAGCAGAAGGGGGAATGGCTACACCTTC. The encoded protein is CASRRGNGYTF.

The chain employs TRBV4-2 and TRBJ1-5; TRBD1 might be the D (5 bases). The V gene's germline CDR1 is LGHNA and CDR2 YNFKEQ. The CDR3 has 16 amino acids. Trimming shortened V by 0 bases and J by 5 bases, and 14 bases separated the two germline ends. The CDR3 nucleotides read TGTGCCAGCAGCCAAGATGGTCTATCCAGGGATCAGCCCCAGCATTTT. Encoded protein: CASSQDGLSRDQPQHF.

CDR3 bases: TGCGCCAGCAGCTTGTCTCGAACCACTGAAGCTTTCTTT. Encoded protein: CASSLSRTTEAFF. The chain joins TRBV5-1 to TRBJ1-1; no clear D. Between the trimmed V and J ends, which lost 1 base and 4 bases, there was a span of 8 bases. In germline, CDR1 is SGHRS, CDR2 YFSETQ. The CDR3 has 13 residues.

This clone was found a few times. CDR3 DNA: TGTGCCAGCAGCTCTTACCCCGGGACGGGCTACGAGCAGTACTTC. As protein: CASSSYPGTGYEQYF. The chain employs TRBV7-3 and TRBJ2-7, with D perhaps given as TRBD1 or TRBD2 (5 bases each). Trimming shortened V by 4 bases and J by 3 bases, and 16 bases separated the two germline ends. The length of the CDR3 is 15 residues. Germline V gene data show CDR1 as SGHTA and CDR2 as FQGTGA. The full variable domain, rest sourced from reference TRBV7-3 and TRBJ2-7, is GAGVSQTPSNKVTEKGKYVELRCDPISGHTALYWYRQSLGQGPEFLIYFQGTGAADDSGLPNDRFFAVRPEGSVSTLKIQRTERGDSAVYLCASSSYPGTGYEQYFGPGTRLTVT.

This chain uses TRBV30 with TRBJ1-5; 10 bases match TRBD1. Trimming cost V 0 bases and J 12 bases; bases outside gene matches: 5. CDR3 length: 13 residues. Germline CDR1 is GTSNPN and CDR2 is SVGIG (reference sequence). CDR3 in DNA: TGTGCCTGGAGTGTACTGAGGGACAGGGGCCAGCATTTT. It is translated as CAWSVLRDRGQHF.

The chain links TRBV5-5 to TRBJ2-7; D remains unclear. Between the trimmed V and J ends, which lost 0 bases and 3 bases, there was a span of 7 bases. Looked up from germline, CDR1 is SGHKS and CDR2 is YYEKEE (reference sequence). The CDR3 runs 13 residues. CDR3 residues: CASSLEPGYEQYF. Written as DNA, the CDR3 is TGTGCCAGCAGCTTGGAGCCCGGCTACGAGCAGTACTTC.

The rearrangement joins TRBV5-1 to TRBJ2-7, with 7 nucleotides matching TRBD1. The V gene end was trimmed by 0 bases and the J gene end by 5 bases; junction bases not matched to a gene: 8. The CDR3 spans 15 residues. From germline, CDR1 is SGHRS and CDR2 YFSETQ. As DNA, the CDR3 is TGCGCCAGCAGCTTGGCCATGAGACAGGGAGACGAGCAGTACTTC. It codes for CASSLAMRQGDEQYF.

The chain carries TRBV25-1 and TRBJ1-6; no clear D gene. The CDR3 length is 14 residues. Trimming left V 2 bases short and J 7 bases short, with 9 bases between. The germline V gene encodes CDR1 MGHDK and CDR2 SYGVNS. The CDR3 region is CASSERPRNSPLHF. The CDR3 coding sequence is TGTGCCAGCAGTGAACGCCCGAGAAATTCACCCCTCCACTTT.

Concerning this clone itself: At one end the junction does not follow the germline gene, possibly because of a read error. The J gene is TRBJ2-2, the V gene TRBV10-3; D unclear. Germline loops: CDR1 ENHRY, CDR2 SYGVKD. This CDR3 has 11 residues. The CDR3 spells CASSVAGELFF. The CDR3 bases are TGTGCCAGCAGTGTTGCCGGGGAGCTGTTTTTT.

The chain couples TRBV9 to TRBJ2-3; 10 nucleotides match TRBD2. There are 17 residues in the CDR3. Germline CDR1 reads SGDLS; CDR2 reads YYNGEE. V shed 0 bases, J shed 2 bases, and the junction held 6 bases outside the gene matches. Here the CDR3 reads CASSVDLAGEYTDTQYF. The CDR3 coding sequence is TGTGCCAGCAGCGTAGACCTAGCGGGGGAATACACAGATACGCAGTATTTT.

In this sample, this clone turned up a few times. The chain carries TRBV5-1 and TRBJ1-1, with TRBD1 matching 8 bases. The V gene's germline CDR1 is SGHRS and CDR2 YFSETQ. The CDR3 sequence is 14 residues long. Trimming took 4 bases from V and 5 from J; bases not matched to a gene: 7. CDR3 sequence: CASSHDRGLTEAFF. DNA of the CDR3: TGCGCCAGCAGCCATGACAGGGGTTTGACTGAAGCTTTCTTT.

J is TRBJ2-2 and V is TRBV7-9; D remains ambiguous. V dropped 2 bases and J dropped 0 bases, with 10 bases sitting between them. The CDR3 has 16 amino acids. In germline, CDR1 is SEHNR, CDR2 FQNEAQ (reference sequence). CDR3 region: CASSLSRATNTGELFF. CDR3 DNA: TGTGCCAGCAGCTTATCAAGGGCGACGAACACCGGGGAGCTGTTTTTT.

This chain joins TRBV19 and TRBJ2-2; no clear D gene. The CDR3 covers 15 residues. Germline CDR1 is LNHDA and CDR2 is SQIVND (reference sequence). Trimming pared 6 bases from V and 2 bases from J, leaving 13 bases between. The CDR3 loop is CASRTYDPNTGELFF. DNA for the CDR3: TGTGCCAGTAGGACCTACGACCCAAACACCGGGGAGCTGTTTTTT.

CDR3 in amino acids: CASSYSRGYEQYF. CDR3 in DNA: TGTGCCAGCAGTTACAGCAGAGGCTACGAGCAGTACTTC. The V gene is TRBV6-5, the J gene TRBJ2-7; D not resolved. Germline V CDR1 and CDR2: MNHEY, SVGAGI. This CDR3 region has 13 residues. Trimming removed 2 bases from V and 3 bases from J, with 8 bases in between.

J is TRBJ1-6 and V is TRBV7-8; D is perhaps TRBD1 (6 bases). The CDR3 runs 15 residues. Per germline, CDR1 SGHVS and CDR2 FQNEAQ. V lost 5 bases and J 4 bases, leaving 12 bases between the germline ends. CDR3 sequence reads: CASSPIGQYNSPLHF. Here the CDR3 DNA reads TGTGCCAGCAGCCCAATTGGACAGTATAATTCACCCCTCCACTTT. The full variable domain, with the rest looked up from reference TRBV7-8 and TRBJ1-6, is GAGVSQSPRYKVAKRGQDVALRCDPISGHVSLFWYQQALGQGPEFLTYFQNEAQLDKSGLPSDRFFAERPEGSVSTLKIQRTQQEDSAVYLCASSPIGQYNSPLHFGNGTRLTVT.

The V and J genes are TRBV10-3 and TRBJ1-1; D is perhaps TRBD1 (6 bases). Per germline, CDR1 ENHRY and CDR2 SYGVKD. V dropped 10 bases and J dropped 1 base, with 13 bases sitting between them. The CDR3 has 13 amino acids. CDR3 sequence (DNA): TGTGCCAACAGGGTAGGGGGGAACACTGAAGCTTTCTTT. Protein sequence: CANRVGGNTEAFF.

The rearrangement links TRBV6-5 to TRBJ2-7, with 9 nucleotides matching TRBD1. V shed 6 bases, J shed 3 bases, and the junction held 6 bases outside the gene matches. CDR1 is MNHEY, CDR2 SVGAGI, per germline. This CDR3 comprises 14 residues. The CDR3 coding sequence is TGTGCCAGCAGCCGACAGGGGGAGGACTACGAGCAGTACTTC. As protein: CASSRQGEDYEQYF.

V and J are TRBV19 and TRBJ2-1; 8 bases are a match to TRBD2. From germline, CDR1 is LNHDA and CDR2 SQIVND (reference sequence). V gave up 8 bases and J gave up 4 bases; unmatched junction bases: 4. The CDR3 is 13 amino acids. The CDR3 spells CASGTRYYNEQFF. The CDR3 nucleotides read TGTGCCAGTGGGACTAGATATTACAATGAGCAGTTCTTC.

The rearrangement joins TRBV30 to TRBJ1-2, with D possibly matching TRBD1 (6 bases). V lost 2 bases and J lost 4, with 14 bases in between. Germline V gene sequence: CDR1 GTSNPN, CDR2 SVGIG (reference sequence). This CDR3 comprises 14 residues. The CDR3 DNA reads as TGTGCCTGGAGTAAGGTCGGACAGAGCTATGGCTACACCTTC. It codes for CAWSKVGQSYGYTF.

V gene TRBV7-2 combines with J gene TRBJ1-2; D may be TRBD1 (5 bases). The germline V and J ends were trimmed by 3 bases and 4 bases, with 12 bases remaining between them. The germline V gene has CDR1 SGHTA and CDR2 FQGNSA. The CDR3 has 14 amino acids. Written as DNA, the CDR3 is TGTGCCAGCAGCTTCGGGCAGGGCCTCTATGGCTACACCTTC. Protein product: CASSFGQGLYGYTF.

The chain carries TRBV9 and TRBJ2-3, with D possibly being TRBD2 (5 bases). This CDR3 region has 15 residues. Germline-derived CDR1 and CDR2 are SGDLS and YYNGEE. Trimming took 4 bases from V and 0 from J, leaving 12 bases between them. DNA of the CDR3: TGTGCCAGCAGCCCCTGGAGCGGAAGCACAGATACGCAGTATTTT. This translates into CASSPWSGSTDTQYF.